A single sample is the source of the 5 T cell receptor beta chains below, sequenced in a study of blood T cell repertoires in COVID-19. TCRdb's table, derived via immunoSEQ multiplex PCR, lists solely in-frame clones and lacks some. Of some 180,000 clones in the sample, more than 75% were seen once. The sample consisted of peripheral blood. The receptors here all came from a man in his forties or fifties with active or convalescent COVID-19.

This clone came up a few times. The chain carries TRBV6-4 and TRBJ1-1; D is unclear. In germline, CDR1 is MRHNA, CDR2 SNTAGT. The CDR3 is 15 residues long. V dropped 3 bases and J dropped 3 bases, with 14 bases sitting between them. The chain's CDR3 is CASSEFSGWHTEAFF. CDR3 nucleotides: TGTGCCAGCAGTGAATTTTCGGGGTGGCACACTGAAGCTTTCTTT.

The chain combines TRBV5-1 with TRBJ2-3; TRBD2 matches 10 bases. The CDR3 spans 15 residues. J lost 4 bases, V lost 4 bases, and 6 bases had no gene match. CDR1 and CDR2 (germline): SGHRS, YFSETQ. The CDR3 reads CASSLIAGGADTQYF. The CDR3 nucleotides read TGCGCCAGCAGCCTAATAGCGGGAGGAGCAGATACGCAGTATTTT.

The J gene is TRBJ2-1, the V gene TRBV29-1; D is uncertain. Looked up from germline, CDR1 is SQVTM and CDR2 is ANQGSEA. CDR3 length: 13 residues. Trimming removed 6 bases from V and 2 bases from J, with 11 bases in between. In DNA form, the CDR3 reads TGCAGCGTAACGACGGGTACCTACAATGAGCAGTTCTTC. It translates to CSVTTGTYNEQFF.

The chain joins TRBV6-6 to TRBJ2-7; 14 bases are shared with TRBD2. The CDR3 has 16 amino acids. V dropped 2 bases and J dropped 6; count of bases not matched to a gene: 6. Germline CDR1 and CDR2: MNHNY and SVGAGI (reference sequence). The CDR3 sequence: CASSYDGTSGSSEQYF. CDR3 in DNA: TGTGCCAGCAGTTACGACGGGACTAGCGGGAGTAGCGAGCAGTACTTC.

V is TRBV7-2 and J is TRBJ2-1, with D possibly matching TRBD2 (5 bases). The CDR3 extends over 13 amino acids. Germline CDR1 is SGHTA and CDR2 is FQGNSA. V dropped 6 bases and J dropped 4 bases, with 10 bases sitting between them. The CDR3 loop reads CASSREIYNEQFF. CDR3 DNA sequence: TGTGCCAGCAGTAGGGAGATATACAATGAGCAGTTCTTC.